The present entry profiles one TCR beta chain with its context. This sample is drawn from a study of CD8 T cells in Susac syndrome. The RNA input was roughly 0.45 to 1 ug, and it was reverse transcribed with random hexamers. The amplification used immunoSEQ multiplex PCR on TCR beta CDR3; it spanned 54 Vbeta and 13 Jbeta. In TCRdb, the immunoSEQ multiplex PCR reads were re-called with MiXCR into one record per CDR3 protein. The data contain some 240,000 distinct CDR3 sequences, 95% to 97% of them singletons. Germline values: CDR1 SGHVS, CDR2 FNYEAQ. Trimming stripped 4 bases from V and 4 bases from J, with 13 bases between. CDR3 length equals 14 residues.

V usage is TRBV7-6 and J usage is TRBJ1-1; the D gene is possibly TRBD1 (5 bases). The specimen was CD4+ T cells from PBMCs. The sequence was obtained from a human donor with Susac syndrome. In nucleotides, the CDR3 is TGTGCCAGCAGCTCTCAGGGATTTGGCACTGAAGCTTTCTTT. This codes for CASSSQGFGTEAFF.